This record covers a single TCR beta chain. This record comes from a study of shared clonotypes between healthy human individuals. The investigators split CD4+ cells into a CD45RA+ naive subset and a CD45RA-negative memory subset. As originally analysed: ImmunoSEQ yielded junction-only sequences lacking quality scores, so filtering differed. Libraries were prepared by immunoSEQ multiplex PCR; TCRdb keeps only in-frame clonotypes and omits some of them. The DNA gave D and trimming, while V, J and clone size come from that table. The sample has approximately 740,000 clones, around two thirds seen once; the top ten hold about 1.8%. The sequencing input was memory CD4+ T cells sorted from blood. Subset here: CD45RA-negative fraction. The TCR was taken from a woman in her twenties or thirties in good health.

Here the CDR3 reads CSAPRMTEAFF. The CDR3 bases are TGCAGTGCCCCGCGGATGACTGAAGCTTTCTTT. The J gene is TRBJ1-1, the V gene TRBV20-1; D unclear. The CDR3 is made up of 11 amino acids. Germline V lookup: CDR1 DFQATT, CDR2 SNEGSKA (reference sequence). V lost 6 bases and J 5 bases, leaving 10 bases between the germline ends.